This T cell receptor beta chain appears in the sequencing data of a study of graft-versus-host responses after intestinal transplantation (TCRdb year 2021). In the study overall: The transplants that recipients received were multivisceral, liver-intestinal, or isolated intestinal. Every recipient was given anti-thymocyte globulin induction, followed by 3 to 4 years of maintenance tacrolimus and steroids. Alloreactive clones were identified by sequencing pre-transplant mixed lymphocyte reaction products and comparing these products with unstimulated pre-transplant donor and recipient T cells. Graft-versus-host and host-versus-graft alloreactive T cell clones were tracked in the graft, circulation and bone marrow after intestinal transplantation using bulk TCR-beta CDR3 sequencing. Of the roughly 24 intestinal transplant recipients enrolled in the cohort, one of whom was a retransplant, a few patients without pretransplant specimens were excluded. Rather than going through the commercial service, samples from a few later patients were sequenced in-house on an Illumina MiSeq and processed with MiXCR. Donor T cell macrochimerism was defined as a peak of at least 4% donor T cells among recipient peripheral blood mononuclear cells. Study-level results and caveats: GvH clones were detected in recipient bone marrow, and some appeared earlier in ileal mucosa or blood, consistent with an intestinal mucosal origin. Conclusions were limited by the relatively low number and heterogeneity of intestinal transplant patients. Early after transplant, peak levels of circulating GvH clones were found to be associated with declines in HvG clones. High GvH to HvG T cell clonal ratios were observed in the allografts of patients with donor T cell macrochimerism.

Receptor libraries were prepared by the immunoSEQ multiplex PCR assay. For most patients, genomic DNA was isolated with the Qiagen DNeasy Blood and Tissue Kit and sent frozen to Adaptive Biotechnologies for TCR sequencing. High-throughput TCR-beta CDR3 sequencing of genomic DNA from most patients was performed by Adaptive Biotechnologies. Per the source publication's procedure: TCR sequencing data for approximately 19 patients were retrieved from Adaptive's ImmunoSEQ software; three other patients were processed with MiXCR and VDJtools. CD4 versus CD8 sorting errors were corrected by removing sequences found in both subsets at a frequency ratio below 5:1. CDR3 nucleotide sequences shared between donor and recipient were removed because the origin of such sequences could not be assigned. Alloreactive clones required at least 2-fold expansion over unstimulated cells and minimum CFSE-low frequency of 0.002% (template counts) or 0.001% (read counts). A clone was considered mappable if detected in the sequenced pre-transplant spleen, lymph node, or MLR CFSE-low populations of the donor or recipient. Cumulative frequency of alloreactive clones was calculated as a percentage of all sequences weighted by copy number. Held by TCRdb, this immuneACCESS table contains in-frame sequences only and omits some clones. Under half of the omission traces to an unresolved V gene where checked; the cause of the rest is unknown. V and J calls and clone size follow that table, whereas D and trimming were derived from the DNA. Across this sample there are over 80,000 clones, with around 91% seen only once. The top ten constitute under 0.2% of the sample.

The label giving this sample's time point can be read as: cells obtained before transplantation from donor or recipient. CD3+CD4+ and CD3+CD8+ populations were FACS-sorted from unstimulated pre-transplant donor and recipient cells taken from spleen or lymph nodes. In the case of this clone: Its antigen is unknown. Per-nucleotide qualities are absent, and no much larger clonotype sits a single base away.

CDR1 is given as GTSNPN and CDR2 as SVGIG, both from the germline V gene (reference sequence). V lost 3 bases and J lost 10 bases, and the count of bases not matched to a germline gene is 9. The CDR3 has 14 amino acids, counting the end cysteine and phenylalanine. The DNA shown is the 42-base CDR3, in frame from base 1. The sequence was collected from a human donor who was the organ donor for an intestinal transplant. Here the chain combines TRBV30 and TRBJ1-6, with 7 bases in between that match TRBD1. The sample was unstimulated CD4+ T cells sorted from spleen or lymph node cells, taken before transplant. The CDR3 reads CAWRLTGLGSPLHF. The bases read TGTGCCTGGAGATTGACAGGGTTGGGGTCACCCCTCCACTTT.